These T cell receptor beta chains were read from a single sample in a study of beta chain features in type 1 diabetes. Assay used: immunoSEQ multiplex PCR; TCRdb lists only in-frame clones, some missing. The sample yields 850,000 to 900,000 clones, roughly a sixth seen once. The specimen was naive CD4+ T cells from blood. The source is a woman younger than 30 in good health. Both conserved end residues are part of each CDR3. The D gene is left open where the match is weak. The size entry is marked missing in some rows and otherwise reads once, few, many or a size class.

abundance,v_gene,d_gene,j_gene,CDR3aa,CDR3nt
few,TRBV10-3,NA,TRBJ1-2,CAISESAGRVYTF,TGTGCCATCAGTGAGTCGGCAGGCCGTGTCTACACCTTC
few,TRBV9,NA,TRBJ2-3,CASSVQTSTDTQYF,TGTGCCAGCAGCGTACAGACTAGCACAGATACGCAGTATTTT
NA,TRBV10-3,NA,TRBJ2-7,CAISDRAGYEQYF,TGTGCCATCAGTGACAGGGCAGGCTACGAGCAGTACTTC
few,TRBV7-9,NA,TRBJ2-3,CASSPTTNTDTQYF,TGTGCCAGCAGCCCGACTACTAACACAGATACGCAGTATTTT
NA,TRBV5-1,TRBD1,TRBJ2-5,CASSFRTGFQETQYF,TGCGCCAGCAGCTTTCGGACAGGATTCCAAGAGACCCAGTACTTC
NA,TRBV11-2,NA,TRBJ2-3,CASSLTGRTDTQYF,TGTGCCAGCAGCTTAACGGGACGTACAGATACGCAGTATTTT
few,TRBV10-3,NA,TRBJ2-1,CAISVGGTYNEQFF,TGTGCCATCAGTGTTGGAGGAACCTACAATGAGCAGTTCTTC
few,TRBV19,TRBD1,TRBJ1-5,CASKNRGNQPQHF,TGTGCCAGTAAGAACAGGGGAAATCAGCCCCAGCATTTT
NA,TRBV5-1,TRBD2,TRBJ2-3,CASSFRLAESTDTQYF,TGCGCCAGCAGCTTCCGACTAGCGGAAAGCACAGATACGCAGTATTTT
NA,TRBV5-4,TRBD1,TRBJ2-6,CASSRNRGSLTF,TGCGCCAGCAGCCGAAACAGGGGTTCCCTGACTTTC
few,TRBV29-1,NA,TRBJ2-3,CSVGRAVGDTQYF,TGCAGCGTTGGGCGGGCCGTTGGGGATACGCAGTATTTT
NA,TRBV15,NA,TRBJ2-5,CATSTLGRTHSTQYF,TGTGCCACCAGCACCCTAGGTAGAACCCACAGCACCCAGTACTTC
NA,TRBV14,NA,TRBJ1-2,CASSTRRNYGYTF,TGTGCCAGCAGCACCCGCAGGAACTATGGCTACACCTTC
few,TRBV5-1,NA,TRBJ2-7,CASSGGLPSYEQYF,TGCGCCAGCAGCGGGGGACTCCCGTCCTACGAGCAGTACTTC